This T cell receptor beta chain originates from a study of shared clonotypes between healthy human individuals. The table lists this clone with a few counts. Generated by immunoSEQ multiplex PCR, the TCRdb table keeps only in-frame clones and is missing some. Of some 2.1 million clones in the sample, over 85% are singletons; the top ten hold 0.1% to 0.15%. V was clipped by 0 bases and J by 8 bases, with 11 bases between them. The CDR3 runs to 14 residues. Germline CDR1 reads WNHNN; CDR2 reads SYGVQD (reference sequence). The sample comprised naive CD4+ T cells sorted from blood. The sample's subset: CD45RA+ positively selected. This clonotype originated in a man aged 18-30 years in good health. V gene TRBV10-1 combines with J gene TRBJ2-4; TRBD1 is a possible D gene (6 bases). CDR3 sequence: CASSESGAGDIQYF. The CDR3, as DNA: TGCGCCAGCAGTGAGTCAGGGGCAGGGGACATTCAGTACTTC.